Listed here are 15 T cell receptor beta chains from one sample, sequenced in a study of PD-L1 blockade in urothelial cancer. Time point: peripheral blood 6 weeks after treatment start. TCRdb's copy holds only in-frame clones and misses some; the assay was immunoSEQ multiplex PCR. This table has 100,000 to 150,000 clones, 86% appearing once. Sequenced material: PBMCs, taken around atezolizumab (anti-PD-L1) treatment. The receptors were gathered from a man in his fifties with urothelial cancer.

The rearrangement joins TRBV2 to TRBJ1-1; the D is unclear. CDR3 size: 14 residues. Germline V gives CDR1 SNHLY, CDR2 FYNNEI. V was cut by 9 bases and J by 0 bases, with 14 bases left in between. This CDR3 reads CASSQQLMNTEAFF. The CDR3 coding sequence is TGTGCCAGTTCTCAACAGCTCATGAACACTGAAGCTTTCTTT.

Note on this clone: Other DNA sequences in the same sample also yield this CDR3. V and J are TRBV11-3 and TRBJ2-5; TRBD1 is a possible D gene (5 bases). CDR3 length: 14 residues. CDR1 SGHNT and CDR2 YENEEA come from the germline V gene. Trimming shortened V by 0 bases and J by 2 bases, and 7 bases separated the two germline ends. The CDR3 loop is CASSLEAGQETQYF. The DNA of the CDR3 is TGTGCCAGCAGCTTAGAGGCAGGGCAAGAGACCCAGTACTTC.

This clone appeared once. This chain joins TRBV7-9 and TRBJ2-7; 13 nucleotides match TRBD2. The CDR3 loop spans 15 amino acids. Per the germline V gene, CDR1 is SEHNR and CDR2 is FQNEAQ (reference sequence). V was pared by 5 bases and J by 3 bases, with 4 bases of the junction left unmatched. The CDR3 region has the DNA TGTGCCAGCAGCCGAGGGACTAGCGGGATCTACGAGCAGTACTTC. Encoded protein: CASSRGTSGIYEQYF. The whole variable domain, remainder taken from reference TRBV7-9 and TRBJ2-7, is DTGVSQNPRHKITKRGQNVTFRCDPISEHNRLYWYRQTLGQGPEFLTYFQNEAQLEKSRLLSDRFSAERPKGSFSTLEIQRTEQGDSAMYLCASSRGTSGIYEQYFGPGTRLTVT.

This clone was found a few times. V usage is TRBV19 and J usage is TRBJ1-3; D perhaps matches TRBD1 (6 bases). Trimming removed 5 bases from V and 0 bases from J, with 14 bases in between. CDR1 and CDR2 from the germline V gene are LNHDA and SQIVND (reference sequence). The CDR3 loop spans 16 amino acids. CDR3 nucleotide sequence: TGTGCCAGTAGTGATCGACAGGCAAGCTCTGGAAACACCATATATTTT. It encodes CASSDRQASSGNTIYF. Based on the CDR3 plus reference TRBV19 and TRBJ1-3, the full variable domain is DGGITQSPKYLFRKEGQNVTLSCEQNLNHDAMYWYRQDPGQGLRLIYYSQIVNDFQKGDIAEGYSVSREKKESFPLTVTSAQKNPTAFYLCASSDRQASSGNTIYFGEGSWLTVV.

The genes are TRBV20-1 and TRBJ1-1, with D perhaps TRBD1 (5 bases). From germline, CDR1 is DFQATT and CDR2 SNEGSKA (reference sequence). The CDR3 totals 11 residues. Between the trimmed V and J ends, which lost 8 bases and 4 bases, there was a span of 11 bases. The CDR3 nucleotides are TGCAGTTTTAGGGGTTCCACTGAAGCTTTCTTT. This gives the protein CSFRGSTEAFF.

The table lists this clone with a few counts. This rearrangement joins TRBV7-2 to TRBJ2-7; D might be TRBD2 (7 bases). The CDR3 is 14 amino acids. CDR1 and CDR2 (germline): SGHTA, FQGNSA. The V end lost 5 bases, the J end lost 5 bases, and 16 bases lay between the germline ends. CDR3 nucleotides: TGTGCCAGCAGCCTCTGGGGGGGGCGTGACGAGCAGTACTTC. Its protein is CASSLWGGRDEQYF.

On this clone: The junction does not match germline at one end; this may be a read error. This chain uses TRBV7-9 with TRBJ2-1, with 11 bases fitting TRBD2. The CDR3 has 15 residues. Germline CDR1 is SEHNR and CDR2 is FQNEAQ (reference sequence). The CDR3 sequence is CASSSTEASGRPWVF. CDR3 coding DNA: TGTGCCAGCAGCTCTACGGAGGCTAGCGGGAGGCCGTGGGTCTTC.

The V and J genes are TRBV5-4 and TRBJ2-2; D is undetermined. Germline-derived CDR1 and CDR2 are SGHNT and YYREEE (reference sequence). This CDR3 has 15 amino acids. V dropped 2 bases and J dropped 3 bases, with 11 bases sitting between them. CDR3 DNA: TGTGCCAGCAGCTTTCAAGGTCGGGACACCGGGGAGCTGTTTTTT. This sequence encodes CASSFQGRDTGELFF.

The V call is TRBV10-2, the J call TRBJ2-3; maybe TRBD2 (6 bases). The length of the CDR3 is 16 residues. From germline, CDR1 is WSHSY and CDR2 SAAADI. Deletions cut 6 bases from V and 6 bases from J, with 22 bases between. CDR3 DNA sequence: TGCGCCAGCAGCCCCCGGGGTAGCGGAGGGGCGGATACGCAGTATTTT. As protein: CASSPRGSGGADTQYF.

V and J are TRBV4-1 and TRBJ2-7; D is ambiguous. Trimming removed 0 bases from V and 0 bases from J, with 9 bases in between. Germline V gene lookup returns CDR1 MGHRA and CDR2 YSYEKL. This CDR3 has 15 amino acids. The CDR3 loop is CASSQDPVSSYEQYF. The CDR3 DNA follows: TGCGCCAGCAGCCAAGATCCCGTGAGCTCCTACGAGCAGTACTTC.

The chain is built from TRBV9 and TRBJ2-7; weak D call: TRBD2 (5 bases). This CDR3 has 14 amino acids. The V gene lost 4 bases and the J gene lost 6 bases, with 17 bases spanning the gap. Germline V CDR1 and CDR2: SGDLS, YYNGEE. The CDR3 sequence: CASSRGHASVEQYF. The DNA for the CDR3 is TGTGCCAGCAGCCGCGGGCACGCGTCTGTCGAGCAGTACTTC.

This CDR3 reads CSVGQLQGPQHF. As DNA, the CDR3 is TGCAGCGTTGGACAGCTCCAGGGGCCCCAGCATTTT. This chain joins TRBV29-1 and TRBJ1-5; D possibly corresponds to TRBD1 (5 bases). This CDR3 is built from 12 residues. With 4 bases removed from V and 9 bases from J, the gap between germline ends came to 13 bases. Germline V gene lookup returns CDR1 SQVTM and CDR2 ANQGSEA.

In DNA form, the CDR3 reads TGTGCCAGCAGCTTAGCCTTCCAGGGAAACTCCTACGAGCAGTACTTC. The encoded protein is CASSLAFQGNSYEQYF. This chain uses TRBV5-6 with TRBJ2-7, with a tentative D call TRBD1 (5 bases). This CDR3 has 16 amino acids. Between the trimmed V and J ends, which lost 2 bases and 0 bases, there was a span of 15 bases. CDR1 and CDR2 from the germline V gene are SGHDT and YYEEEE.

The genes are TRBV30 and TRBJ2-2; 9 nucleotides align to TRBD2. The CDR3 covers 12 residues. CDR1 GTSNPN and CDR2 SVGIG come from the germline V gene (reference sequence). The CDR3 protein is CAREGTKRELFF. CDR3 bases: TGTGCGCGGGAGGGGACAAAAAGGGAGCTGTTTTTT.

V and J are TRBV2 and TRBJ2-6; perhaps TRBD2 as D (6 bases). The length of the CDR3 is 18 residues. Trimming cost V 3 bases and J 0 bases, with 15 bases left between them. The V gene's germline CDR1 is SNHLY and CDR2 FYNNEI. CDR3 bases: TGTGCCAGCAGTGATAGGGGCGGACTATCCTCTGGGGCCAACGTCCTGACTTTC. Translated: CASSDRGGLSSGANVLTF.